Presented here are 23 T cell receptor beta chains from one specimen sequenced in a study of blood T cell repertoires in COVID-19. TCRdb's table, derived via immunoSEQ multiplex PCR, lists solely in-frame clones and lacks some. Of approximately 260,000 clones in the sample, under 85% are singletons; the top ten hold 4%. The sequencing input was peripheral blood. The receptors derive from a woman between 40 and 50 years old with active or convalescent COVID-19.

The chain joins TRBV7-3 to TRBJ2-1; TRBD1 might be the D (7 bases). The CDR3 is 16 amino acids. Germline V lookup: CDR1 SGHTA, CDR2 FQGTGA. The ends were cut back, 1 base at V and 2 bases at J, with 12 bases in the middle. CDR3 amino acids: CASSLNSGGTYNEQFF. The DNA for the CDR3 is TGTGCCAGCAGCTTAAACTCAGGGGGGACCTACAATGAGCAGTTCTTC.

The CDR3 loop is CASHGTGPTDLYGYTF. DNA of the CDR3: TGTGCCAGCCACGGCACAGGCCCGACAGACTTATATGGCTACACCTTC. The V gene is TRBV2, the J gene TRBJ1-2, with a tentative D call TRBD1 (5 bases). Germline CDR1 is SNHLY and CDR2 is FYNNEI. V lost 8 bases and J 5 bases, leaving 24 bases between the germline ends. CDR3 length: 16 amino acids.

This clone appeared a single time. The chain combines TRBV13 with TRBJ1-3; no firm D call. CDR1 is PRHDT, CDR2 FYEKMQ, per germline (reference sequence). Trimming pared 6 bases from V and 7 bases from J, leaving 19 bases between. The length of the CDR3 is 15 residues. CDR3 sequence (DNA): TGTGCCAGCAGTCCAGACAACATCTACGGTAACACCATATATTTT. Translated: CASSPDNIYGNTIYF.

The J gene is TRBJ1-1, the V gene TRBV19; D not certain. Per germline, CDR1 LNHDA and CDR2 SQIVND (reference sequence). V was clipped by 8 bases and J by 7 bases, with 11 bases between them. The CDR3 is made up of 11 amino acids. CDR3 in DNA: TGTGCCAGTGGGCCGTTTCTTGAAGCTTTCTTT. Translated: CASGPFLEAFF.

The chain employs TRBV18 and TRBJ2-1, with 11 nucleotides matching TRBD1. In germline, CDR1 is KGHSH, CDR2 LQKENI. The CDR3 loop spans 15 amino acids. V shed 5 bases, J shed 2 bases, and the junction held 2 bases outside the gene matches. The CDR3 sequence is CASSGGQGAYNEQFF. The CDR3 bases are TGTGCCAGCTCAGGGGGACAGGGGGCCTACAATGAGCAGTTCTTC.

This clone was observed a handful of times. The CDR3 DNA reads TGTGCCTGGAGCCGATCGAGAGATTCACCCCTCCACTTT. Its protein product is CAWSRSRDSPLHF. This chain joins TRBV30 and TRBJ1-6; D is uncertain. Germline CDR1 reads GTSNPN; CDR2 reads SVGIG (reference sequence). Trimming took 3 bases from V and 8 from J, leaving 11 bases between them. This CDR3 has 13 amino acids.

This chain uses TRBV29-1 with TRBJ1-2; D is undetermined. CDR1 and CDR2 (germline): SQVTM, ANQGSEA. The CDR3 extends over 12 amino acids. Trimming removed 5 bases from V and 5 bases from J, with 12 bases in between. This CDR3 reads CSVRRTGYGYTF. CDR3 nucleotides: TGCAGCGTTCGGCGGACTGGGTATGGCTACACCTTC. Using reference TRBV29-1 and TRBJ1-2 for the parts outside the CDR3, the full variable domain is SAVISQKPSRDICQRGTSLTIQCQVDSQVTMMFWYRQQPGQSLTLIATANQGSEATYESGFVIDKFPISRPNLTFSTLTVSNMSPEDSSIYLCSVRRTGYGYTFGSGTRLTVV.

This clone was counted a few times. This chain links TRBV13 with TRBJ2-4; 8 bases fit TRBD2. Germline V lookup: CDR1 PRHDT, CDR2 FYEKMQ (reference sequence). The CDR3 extends over 13 amino acids. With 3 bases clipped from V and 11 bases from J, the junction kept 6 bases outside the gene matches. The CDR3 region is CASSLTSGGVQYF. The CDR3 region has the DNA TGTGCCAGCAGCTTGACCAGCGGGGGAGTTCAGTACTTC.

This chain links TRBV4-1 with TRBJ1-1; 8 bases match TRBD1. Germline V gene lookup returns CDR1 MGHRA and CDR2 YSYEKL. J was trimmed by 1 base and V by 4 bases; bases with no gene match: 5. The CDR3 is 15 residues long. The CDR3 loop reads CASSPAGTGNTEAFF. The CDR3 DNA reads as TGCGCCAGCAGCCCCGCAGGGACAGGGAACACTGAAGCTTTCTTT.

The V call is TRBV11-2, the J call TRBJ2-4; D is unresolved. The CDR3 has 16 amino acids. The V end lost 1 base, the J end lost 1 base, and 11 bases lay between the germline ends. Germline values: CDR1 SGHAT, CDR2 FQNNGV. The CDR3 DNA reads TGTGCCAGCAGCTTAGGTCTAGATACGGCCAAAAACATTCAGTACTTC. The encoded protein is CASSLGLDTAKNIQYF. The full variable domain, in which reference TRBV11-2 and TRBJ2-4 provide the parts outside the CDR3, is EAGVAQSPRYKIIEKRQSVAFWCNPISGHATLYWYQQILGQGPKLLIQFQNNGVVDDSQLPKDRFSAERLKGVDSTLKIQPAKLEDSAVYLCASSLGLDTAKNIQYFGAGTRLSVL.

The V gene is TRBV28, the J gene TRBJ1-6; D gene ambiguous. V lost 4 bases and J 6 bases, leaving 10 bases between the germline ends. From germline, CDR1 is MDHEN and CDR2 SYDVKM. The CDR3 extends over 14 amino acids. In DNA, the CDR3 is TGTGCCAGCAGTTGGAGGCGCGGTAATTCACCCCTCCACTTT. Translation: CASSWRRGNSPLHF.

The chain uses TRBV28 and TRBJ1-2; no clear D gene. The germline gives CDR1 MDHEN, CDR2 SYDVKM. This CDR3 comprises 13 residues. Trimming took off 3 bases at V and 4 bases at J, with 9 bases between the two ends. CDR3 sequence (DNA): TGTGCCAGCAGTTTGAGTGGTGGCTATGGCTACACCTTC. This encodes CASSLSGGYGYTF.

In its sample, this clone was seen once. This rearrangement joins TRBV7-3 to TRBJ2-1, with TRBD2 matching 11 bases. The V and J ends lost 3 bases and 8 bases, in that order; junction bases with no gene match: 3. The CDR3 runs 14 residues. The germline CDR1 and CDR2 sequences are SGHTA and FQGTGA. CDR3 sequence: CASSLGGLADEQFF. Here the CDR3 DNA reads TGTGCCAGCAGCTTGGGGGGACTAGCGGATGAGCAGTTCTTC.

V usage is TRBV6-5 and J usage is TRBJ2-7, with 7 positions matching TRBD2. The V gene's germline CDR1 is MNHEY and CDR2 SVGAGI. V gave up 0 bases and J gave up 3 bases; unmatched junction bases: 5. The CDR3 contains 15 residues. CDR3 sequence reads: CASSYSMVAGYEQYF. In DNA form, the CDR3 reads TGTGCCAGCAGTTACTCGATGGTAGCGGGCTACGAGCAGTACTTC.

This sequence joins TRBV27 and TRBJ2-2, with 13 bases lining up with TRBD2. With V trimmed by 4 bases and J by 7 bases, 6 bases remained unmatched. Germline values: CDR1 MNHEY, CDR2 SMNVEV (reference sequence). The CDR3 is 16 residues long. The CDR3 sequence: CASSWTGTSGVGELFF. For the CDR3, the DNA is TGTGCCAGCAGTTGGACAGGGACTAGCGGGGTCGGGGAGCTGTTTTTT.

CDR3 loop: CASSEPRGETQYF. CDR3 nucleotides: TGTGCCAGCAGCGAGCCTAGGGGGGAGACCCAGTACTTC. The genes are TRBV7-9 and TRBJ2-5, with D possibly matching TRBD1 (6 bases). The CDR3 is 13 residues long. Germline V lookup: CDR1 SEHNR, CDR2 FQNEAQ (reference sequence). V lost 5 bases and J 5 bases, leaving 12 bases between the germline ends.

This clone was found once. The chain carries TRBV19 and TRBJ2-2; a weak D match, TRBD2 (5 bases). This CDR3 spans 15 amino acids. The V gene's germline CDR1 is LNHDA and CDR2 SQIVND (reference sequence). V was clipped by 3 bases and J by 5 bases, with 13 bases between them. The CDR3 spells CASSIRGQVTGELFF. The DNA for the CDR3 is TGTGCCAGTAGTATTAGAGGGCAGGTGACCGGGGAGCTGTTTTTT.

CDR3 residues: CASSSWGAYEQYV. The CDR3 DNA is TGTGCCAGCAGCTCCTGGGGGGCCTACGAGCAGTACGTC. The chain uses TRBV5-6 and TRBJ2-7, with TRBD2 as a possible D gene (6 bases). The CDR3 covers 13 residues. CDR1 and CDR2 from the germline V gene are SGHDT and YYEEEE. The V end was cut by 3 bases, the J end by 2 bases, with 9 bases between.

The CDR3 DNA reads TGCGCCAGCAGCAGGCGGACAGGGGAACCAGATACGCAGTATTTT. Amino acid sequence: CASSRRTGEPDTQYF. This chain links TRBV5-1 with TRBJ2-3, with 9 bases identical to TRBD1. The ends lost 4 bases at V and 4 bases at J; junction bases unmatched: 7. Germline V gene lookup returns CDR1 SGHRS and CDR2 YFSETQ. The CDR3 runs 15 residues.

This chain joins TRBV3-1 (or the pseudogene TRBV3-2) and TRBJ1-2, with TRBD1 identical over 11 bases. From germline, CDR1 is LGHDT and CDR2 YNNKEL (reference sequence). Germline trimming cut 0 bases from V and 6 bases from J; bases unmatched to any gene: 6. CDR3 length: 16 amino acids. CDR3 in DNA: TGTGCCAGCAGCCAAGATTGGACAGGGGGCGGGAATGGCTACACCTTC. It encodes CASSQDWTGGGNGYTF.

This chain joins TRBV19 and TRBJ2-7; D is perhaps TRBD2 (5 bases). Trimming pared 3 bases from V and 4 bases from J, leaving 10 bases between. This CDR3 comprises 13 residues. Germline V gives CDR1 LNHDA, CDR2 SQIVND (reference sequence). The CDR3 reads CASSIQEEYEQYF. In DNA form, the CDR3 reads TGTGCCAGTAGTATCCAGGAGGAGTACGAGCAGTACTTC.

This rearrangement joins TRBV5-1 to TRBJ1-2, with 10 bases lining up with TRBD1. Germline values: CDR1 SGHRS, CDR2 YFSETQ. The J segment lost 6 bases and the V segment lost 2 bases, leaving 4 bases of the junction unmatched. The CDR3 runs 14 residues. CDR3 sequence reads: CASSFQGQGDGYTF. The CDR3, as DNA: TGCGCCAGCAGCTTCCAAGGACAGGGGGATGGCTACACCTTC.

The chain carries TRBV30 and TRBJ1-6; D is undetermined. Per germline, CDR1 GTSNPN and CDR2 SVGIG (reference sequence). Trimming pared 4 bases from V and 8 bases from J, leaving 15 bases between. This CDR3 is built from 14 residues. The CDR3: CAWTPGWDDSPLHF. Here the CDR3 DNA reads TGTGCCTGGACCCCGGGGTGGGATGATTCACCCCTCCACTTT.